The clone carrying this T cell receptor (beta chain) was observed a single time. Other DNA sequences in the sample encode the same CDR3. The CDR3 contains 16 residues. Per germline, CDR1 MGHRA and CDR2 YSYEKL. V was pared by 0 bases and J by 0 bases, with 9 bases between. These data belong to a study of blood T cell repertoires in COVID-19. Study-level information: Material from acute and convalescent COVID-19 was sourced from the United States, Italy and Spain. PBMCs, B-cell-depleted T cells, or T cells provided the cDNA or gDNA that made up the material.

Original methodology: Using reference gene primer amplification, nucleated cell counts were estimated. Data came from immunoSEQ multiplex PCR; TCRdb stores just in-frame clones and leaves some out. V and J calls and clone size are given by that table; D and trimming were obtained from the DNA. The sample shows 100,000 to 150,000 clones, roughly two thirds of them seen only once. Sequenced: peripheral blood. The rearrangement joins TRBV4-1 to TRBJ1-3; perhaps TRBD1 as D (5 bases). The clonotype originates from a woman in her seventies with acute or convalescent COVID-19. DNA for the CDR3: TGCGCCAGCAGCCAAGATCTGGGGGGCTCTGGAAACACCATATATTTT. It codes for CASSQDLGGSGNTIYF.